These T cell receptor beta chains were read from a single sample in a study of CD8 T cells in ankylosing spondylitis. One entry per CDR3 protein results from TCRdb running MiXCR on the 5' RACE reads. This repertoire shows 700,000 to 1,000,000 distinct CDR3 sequences, about 12% found once; its top ten account for just over 0.5%. The sequenced sample was blood, either unsorted or a sorted T cell fraction (not recorded which). These receptor sequences come from a male donor with ankylosing spondylitis. The conserved cysteine and the conserved F or W are not part of the CDR3 here. Fields, in order: CDR3 length, J gene, V gene, clone size, D gene, CDR3 protein. The D gene is left open where the match is weak. Size tells how often a clone was seen (once, few, many) or the class of an expanded clone, and some rows leave it out.

11,TRBJ2-7,TRBV20-1,many,.,SARDRTVGEQY
11,TRBJ2-3,TRBV12-3/TRBV12-4,many,.,ASSSEGLGTQY
10,TRBJ2-7,TRBV20-1,few,.,SAWHGSYEQY
14,TRBJ2-2,TRBV7-2,once,TRBD1,ASSFRGPGSPGELF
10,TRBJ2-7,TRBV10-3,.,.,ALRGLYYEQY
9,TRBJ2-5,TRBV20-1,many,.,SARGVETQY
12,TRBJ2-3,TRBV20-1,.,.,SACRGAGTDTQY
13,TRBJ1-1,TRBV6-1,few,TRBD1,ASRRLGQGFTEAF
13,TRBJ2-7,TRBV4-2,few,.,ASSQGGDSAYEQY
11,TRBJ1-2,TRBV6-6,many,.,ASSYSGAGGYT
17,TRBJ2-7,TRBV27,.,TRBD2,ASSFRMVAGDSSSYEQY
10,TRBJ2-7,TRBV10-3,few,TRBD2,AIGRGTYEQY
10,TRBJ2-3,TRBV20-1,few,.,SARRSADTQY
14,TRBJ2-1,TRBV7-2,few,TRBD2,ASSLSLAGGTNEQF